These 6 T cell receptor beta chains were all obtained from the same sample, sequenced in a study of shared clonotypes between healthy human individuals. As defined, naive CD8 cells were CD45RO-negative and positively selected for CCR7, with terminally differentiated effector memory CD45RA+ cells excluded. Produced via immunoSEQ multiplex PCR; TCRdb's table is partial and in-frame only. The data hold roughly 850,000 clones, with approximately 96% observed a single time. The sequenced sample was naive CD8+ T cells sorted from blood. The receptor source for this set is a man younger than 40 in good health.

This clone was observed a few times. The rearrangement joins TRBV4-1 to TRBJ1-5; D remains unclear. The CDR3 totals 13 residues. Trimming removed 1 base from V and 9 bases from J, with 10 bases in between. Germline V lookup: CDR1 MGHRA, CDR2 YSYEKL. In DNA, the CDR3 is TGCGCCAGCAGCCAAGTAGAAGGATCGCCCCAGCATTTT. Residues: CASSQVEGSPQHF.

This chain uses TRBV11-2 with TRBJ2-7; 7 bases fit TRBD2. Trimming at V came to 0 bases and at J to 4 bases, leaving 6 bases not matched to a gene. Germline V gene lookup returns CDR1 SGHAT and CDR2 FQNNGV. The CDR3 is 15 residues long. CDR3 sequence: CASSLDSPGRYEQYF. As DNA, the CDR3 is TGTGCCAGCAGCTTAGATAGCCCCGGGAGGTACGAGCAGTACTTC.

J is TRBJ1-5 and V is TRBV4-3; D remains unclear. Trimming removed 2 bases from V and 4 bases from J, with 15 bases in between. CDR3 length equals 16 residues. CDR1 is LGHNA and CDR2 is YSLEER in the germline V gene. The DNA for the CDR3 is TGCGCCAGCAGCCAACGGGTCACACACAGAAATCAGCCCCAGCATTTT. This codes for CASSQRVTHRNQPQHF.

This chain links TRBV5-1 with TRBJ2-7, with 7 bases aligning to TRBD1. The CDR3 has 14 residues. The ends lost 4 bases at V and 3 bases at J; junction bases unmatched: 7. Germline V lookup: CDR1 SGHRS, CDR2 YFSETQ. The CDR3 here is CASSPDRVGYEQYF. The CDR3 DNA reads TGCGCCAGCAGCCCCGACAGGGTCGGCTACGAGCAGTACTTC.

The V call is TRBV30, the J call TRBJ1-1; a weak D match, TRBD1 (5 bases). The length of the CDR3 is 16 residues. Deletions cut 0 bases from V and 0 bases from J, with 14 bases between. From germline, CDR1 is GTSNPN and CDR2 SVGIG (reference sequence). CDR3 sequence reads: CAWSVQLQVMNTEAFF. The CDR3 DNA sequence: TGTGCCTGGAGTGTTCAACTACAGGTAATGAACACTGAAGCTTTCTTT.

V is TRBV28 and J is TRBJ1-4; D is undetermined. Germline loops: CDR1 MDHEN, CDR2 SYDVKM. This CDR3 has 16 amino acids. V lost 7 bases to trimming and J lost 6 bases, with 21 bases between them. CDR3 residues: CASKTSRGRRYEKLFF. The CDR3 DNA is TGTGCCAGCAAAACCTCGCGCGGGAGGCGTTATGAAAAACTGTTTTTT.